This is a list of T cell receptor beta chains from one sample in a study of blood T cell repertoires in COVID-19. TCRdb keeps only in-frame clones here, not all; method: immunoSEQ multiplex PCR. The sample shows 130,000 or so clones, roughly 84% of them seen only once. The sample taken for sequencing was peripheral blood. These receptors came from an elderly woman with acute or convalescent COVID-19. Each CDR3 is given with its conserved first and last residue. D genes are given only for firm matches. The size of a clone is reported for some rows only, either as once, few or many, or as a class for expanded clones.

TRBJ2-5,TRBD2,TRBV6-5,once,TGTGCCAGCACTATAGCGGGAGTTGCAGAGACCCAGTACTTC,CASTIAGVAETQYF
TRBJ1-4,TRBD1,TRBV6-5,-,TGTGCCAGCAGTTACTCAGTTGGAGGGGGCGATGAAAAACTGTTTTTT,CASSYSVGGGDEKLFF
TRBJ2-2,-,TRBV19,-,TGTGCCAGCCGAATGACAGGGAACACCGGGGAGCTGTTTTTT,CASRMTGNTGELFF
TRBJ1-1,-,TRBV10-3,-,TGTGCCATCAGTGAGTTTTCTACTATGAACACTGAAGCTTTCTTT,CAISEFSTMNTEAFF
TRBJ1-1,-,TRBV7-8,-,TGTGCCAGCAGCTCGGGACACCTGCTTGGTGCTTTCTTT,CASSSGHLLGAFF
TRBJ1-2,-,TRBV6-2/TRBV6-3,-,TGTGCCAGCAGTTACCCCCAGGGGCGAGGCTACACCTTC,CASSYPQGRGYTF
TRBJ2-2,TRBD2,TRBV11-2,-,TGTGCCAGCAGCTCCCTAGCCCGATATAGCGGGAGTGTCGGGGAGCTGTTTTTT,CASSSLARYSGSVGELFF
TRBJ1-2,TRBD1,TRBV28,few,TGTGCCAGCAGTTTATGGGGAACGGGACAGGGGGCCTATGGCTACACCTTC,CASSLWGTGQGAYGYTF
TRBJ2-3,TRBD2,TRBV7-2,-,TGTGCCAGCAGCTTAATCGGGACTAGCGGGAGCACAGATACGCAGTATTTT,CASSLIGTSGSTDTQYF
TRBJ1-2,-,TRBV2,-,TGTGCCAGCAGTGTTCGACAGTCCTATGGCTACACCTTC,CASSVRQSYGYTF
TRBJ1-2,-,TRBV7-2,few,TGTGCCAGCAGCTCGGACAGACACTATGGCTACACCTTC,CASSSDRHYGYTF
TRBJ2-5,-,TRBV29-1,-,TGCAGCGCGGGGGAGTTTCGACGGGAGACCCAGTACTTC,CSAGEFRRETQYF
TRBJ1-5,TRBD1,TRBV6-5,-,TGTGCCAGCAGCCCGACAGGGAGCAATCAGCCCCAGCATTTT,CASSPTGSNQPQHF
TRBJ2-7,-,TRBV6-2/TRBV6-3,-,TGTGCCAGCAGTTTTTCAGGGATCGAGCAGTACTTC,CASSFSGIEQYF
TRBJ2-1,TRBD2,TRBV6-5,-,TGTGCCAGCAGTTACAGAGTAGCGGGAGATAATGAGCAGTTCTTC,CASSYRVAGDNEQFF
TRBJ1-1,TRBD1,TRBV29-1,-,TGCAGCGTTGATCCGGGACAGGGCAACACTGAAGCTTTCTTT,CSVDPGQGNTEAFF
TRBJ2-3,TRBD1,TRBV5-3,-,TGTGCCAGAAGCTTCAACCCGGGACAGCAATACACTAGCACAGATACGCAGTATTTT,CARSFNPGQQYTSTDTQYF
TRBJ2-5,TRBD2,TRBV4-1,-,TGCGCCAGCAGCCAACCCTGGGACTACCCCTCGGAGACCCAGTACTTC,CASSQPWDYPSETQYF
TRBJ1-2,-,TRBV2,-,TGTGCCAGCAGTTCAGACAGTTCGTATGGCTACACCTTC,CASSSDSSYGYTF
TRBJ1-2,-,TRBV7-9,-,TGTGCCAGCAGCTTACCGACAGGAGCCCCCTTC,CASSLPTGAPF
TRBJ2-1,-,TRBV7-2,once,TGTGCCAGCAGCTCGAGCTCCTACAATGAGCAGTTCTTC,CASSSSSYNEQFF
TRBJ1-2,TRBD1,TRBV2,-,TGTGCCAGCAGGACCATGGACAGGGGGAAGTATGGCTACACCTTC,CASRTMDRGKYGYTF
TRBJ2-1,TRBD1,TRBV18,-,TGTGCCAGCTCGCCGGGACAGGACTCTGAGCAGTTCTTC,CASSPGQDSEQFF
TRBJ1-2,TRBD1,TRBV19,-,TGTGCCAGTATTCGACAGGGGAATCCTGCTGGCTACACCTTC,CASIRQGNPAGYTF
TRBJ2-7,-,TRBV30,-,TGTGCCTGGAGTGTAGGACATCAGTACGAGCAGTACTTC,CAWSVGHQYEQYF
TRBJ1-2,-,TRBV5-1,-,TGCGCCAGCAGCTTACAGGGCGTTAACTATGGCTACACCTTC,CASSLQGVNYGYTF
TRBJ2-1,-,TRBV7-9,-,TGTGCCAGCAGCTTAAGTGGGGCTGTTGGCAATGAGCAGTTCTTC,CASSLSGAVGNEQFF
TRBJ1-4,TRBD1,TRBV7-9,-,TGTGCCAGCAGCCCGGACAGGGTAGGCGAAAAACTGTTTTTT,CASSPDRVGEKLFF
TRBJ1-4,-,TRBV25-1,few,TGTGCCAGCGGAGGTTGGGGGGGTAATGAAAAACTGTTTTTT,CASGGWGGNEKLFF
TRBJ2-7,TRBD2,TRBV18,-,TGTGCCAGCTCACCATCGGGGGGGATGACCTACGAGCAGTACTTC,CASSPSGGMTYEQYF
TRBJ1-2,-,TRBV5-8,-,TGTGCCAGCAGCTTGGACAGGGTATTTGGCTACACCTTC,CASSLDRVFGYTF
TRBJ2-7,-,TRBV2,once,TGTGCCAGCAGACTCCGGGACACAGCCTACGAGCAGTACTTC,CASRLRDTAYEQYF
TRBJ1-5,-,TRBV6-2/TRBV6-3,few,TGTGCCAGCAGTTACTCGATTCGGTCGGGAAATCAGCCCCAGCATTTT,CASSYSIRSGNQPQHF
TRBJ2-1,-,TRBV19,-,TGTGCCAGTAGTCACAAGACCCGCAGGGTGATACCCAATGAGCAGTTCTTC,CASSHKTRRVIPNEQFF
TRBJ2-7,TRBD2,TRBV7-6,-,TGTGCCAGCAGCTTGGGTGGAGCGGGGACGCAGTACTTC,CASSLGGAGTQYF
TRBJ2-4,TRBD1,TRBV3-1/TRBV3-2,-,TGTGCCAGCAGCCAAGAAGGGACGGGACAGCCGGCCAAAAACATTCAGTACTTC,CASSQEGTGQPAKNIQYF
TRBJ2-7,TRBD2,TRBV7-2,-,TGTGCCAGCAGCTTGCCTAGCGGGAGCTACGAGCAGTACTTC,CASSLPSGSYEQYF
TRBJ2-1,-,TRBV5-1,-,TGCGCCAGCAGCTTGCCTCTTAGCTCCTACAATGAGCAGTTCTTC,CASSLPLSSYNEQFF
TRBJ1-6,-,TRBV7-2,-,TGTGCCAGCAGCTTAGCCAGGACTTATAATTCACCCCTCCACTTT,CASSLARTYNSPLHF
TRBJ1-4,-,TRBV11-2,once,TGTGCCAGCAGCTGGGCTAACGCGAATAATGAAAAACTGTTTTTT,CASSWANANNEKLFF
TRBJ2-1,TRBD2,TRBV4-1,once,TGCGCCAGCAGCCCGGGGACTATACAAAGCTCCTACAATGAGCAGTTCTTC,CASSPGTIQSSYNEQFF
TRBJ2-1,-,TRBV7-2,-,TGTGCCAGCAGCTATACGGACAATGAGCAGTTCTTC,CASSYTDNEQFF
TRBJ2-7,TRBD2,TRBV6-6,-,TGTGCCAGCGGGGGACTAGCGGGAGGCGGGGACGAGCAGTACTTC,CASGGLAGGGDEQYF
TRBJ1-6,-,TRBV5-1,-,TGCGCCAGCAGCTTGGTGGAGGGTTCACCCCTCCACTTT,CASSLVEGSPLHF
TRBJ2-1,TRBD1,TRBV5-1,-,TGCGCCAGCAACAGACAGGGGGCCAATGAGCAGTTCTTC,CASNRQGANEQFF
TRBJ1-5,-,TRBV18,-,TGTGCCAGCTCACCGGAGGAGGGTTCGTCAAGACAGCCCCAGCATTTT,CASSPEEGSSRQPQHF
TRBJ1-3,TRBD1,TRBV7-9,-,TGTGCCAGCAGCTTAGATTCCCGGGACAGGGTATCTGGAAACACCATATATTTT,CASSLDSRDRVSGNTIYF
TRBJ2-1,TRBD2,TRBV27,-,TGTGCCAGCAGTCTACGCCAGACTAGCGGGAGATCCAATGAGCAGTTCTTC,CASSLRQTSGRSNEQFF
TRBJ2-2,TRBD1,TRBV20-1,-,TGCAGTGCTAGTTGGGGGGACAGGGTAACCGGGGAGCTGTTTTTT,CSASWGDRVTGELFF
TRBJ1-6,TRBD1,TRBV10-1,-,TGCGCCAGCAGTCTGGACAGGGATAATTCACCCCTCCACTTT,CASSLDRDNSPLHF
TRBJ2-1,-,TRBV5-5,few,TGTGCCAGCAGCACGACATTGGGGCACGATGAGCAGTTCTTC,CASSTTLGHDEQFF
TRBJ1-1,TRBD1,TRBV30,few,TGTGCCTGGAGACGGGACAGTATCACTGAAGCTTTCTTT,CAWRRDSITEAFF